The table lists the clone carrying this T cell receptor (beta chain) with a few counts. This record comes from a study of blood T cells in healthy people across ages. Primed by a sample-barcoded 5' primer and a J-beta primer mix, a second PCR proceeded for about 7 to 11 cycles. One entry per CDR3 protein, called by TCRdb with MiXCR from the 5' RACE reads. Of roughly 1,500,000 distinct CDR3 sequences in the sample, around two fifths were seen once. V shed 0 bases and J 0 bases; nucleotides not matched to a gene: 3. Germline CDR1 is MGHRA and CDR2 is YSYEKL. This CDR3 comprises 18 residues. The specimen was blood. The TCR was taken from a woman under 30 in good health. The chain couples TRBV4-1 to TRBJ2-3; 13 nucleotides match TRBD2. The CDR3, as DNA: TGCGCCAGCAGCCAAGAACTAGCGGGGGGGCCTAGCACAGATACGCAGTATTTT. Translating it yields CASSQELAGGPSTDTQYF.